This record concerns one TCR beta chain sequence. No antigen is known for it. The study ran its PCR with 60 Vbeta and 13 Jbeta primers. Assay used: immunoSEQ multiplex PCR; TCRdb lists only in-frame clones, some missing. This sample's clone table lists about 170,000 clones. The CDR3 loop spans 15 amino acids. Germline-derived CDR1 and CDR2 are MNHEY and SVGAGI. V was trimmed by 2 bases and J by 11 bases, leaving 21 bases between them. The data derive from a study of cytomegalovirus exposure and HLA in healthy donors. Study-wide findings and caveats: In a later analysis, TCR beta V- and J-gene trimming showed a link to a missense DCLRE1C variant. For presence/absence analyses, sequencing depth was assumed to be roughly uniform across donors. Accurate prediction of most subjects' HLA-A and HLA-B alleles from TCR beta sequences was reported.

This TCR was sampled from a woman between 55 and 75 years old in good health and CMV-seronegative. This chain uses TRBV6-5 with TRBJ2-5, with D possibly being TRBD1 (5 bases). The sequenced material came from PBMCs. The DNA of the CDR3 is TGTGCCAGCAGTTACCGGGTACATGCCAGGGTGGAGCAGTACTTC. Residues: CASSYRVHARVEQYF.